The clone carrying this T cell receptor (beta chain) was observed many times. TCRdb called the RT-PCR reads again in MiXCR, with one record for every CDR3 protein. The sample lists about 680,000 distinct CDR3 sequences; approximately 15% were seen once. Germline CDR1 and CDR2: KGHDR and SFDVKD. The length of the CDR3 is 15 residues. J was trimmed by 7 bases and V by 2 bases; bases with no gene match: 8. The V gene is TRBV24-1, the J gene TRBJ2-7; 9 bases match TRBD2. The sequencing input was memory CD4+ T cells from blood. The source is a female donor in good health, serving as a healthy control. The CDR3 is CATSDSTSGGQEQYF. The CDR3 DNA is TGTGCCACCAGTGATTCGACTAGCGGAGGGCAGGAGCAGTACTTC.